The T cell receptor (beta chain) described here comes from a study of beta chain features in type 1 diabetes. For the study at large: Over all samples combined, some 99,000,000 sorted cells were examined. Study conclusions and caveats: Small HLA sub-analyses could not settle whether HLA shapes TCRB rearrangement. The naive, central memory and Treg TCRB repertoires of patients appeared to be more similar to one another than those of healthy donors.

Concerning this clone itself: Its cognate antigen is unknown.

Isolated RNA was reverse transcribed in full, so expressed TCRB transcripts were sequenced. Millions of reads, on average, came from each naive, central memory and regulatory T cell sample. Here immunoSEQ multiplex PCR was the method, and the copy in TCRdb shows in-frame clones only, minus some. The table shows fewer than 250,000 clones, with approximately 14% occurring only once. The CDR3 runs to 15 residues. With 5 bases removed from V and 5 bases from J, the gap between germline ends came to 15 bases. Germline lookup yields CDR1 MNHNS and CDR2 SASEGT. The chain links TRBV6-1 to TRBJ2-2; maybe TRBD1 (6 bases). The sequenced material came from naive CD4+ T cells from blood. The clonotype was recovered from a middle-aged woman in good health. The CDR3 DNA reads TGTGCCAGCAGTTCCAGGGGTGCCGAAACCGGGGAGCTGTTTTTT. Its protein product is CASSSRGAETGELFF.